This paragraph reports one T cell receptor (beta chain). Only in-frame clones appear in the TCRdb table, and some are missing; sequencing was by immunoSEQ multiplex PCR. Altogether 100,000 to 150,000 clones are present, 92% being singletons, with the ten largest covering about 2.2%. This entry is derived from a study of control samples from healthy donors and cancer patients. The CDR3 contains 14 residues. Trimming took off 4 bases at V and 7 bases at J, with 15 bases between the two ends. Germline V gene data show CDR1 as SGHTS and CDR2 as YDEGEE. The sample consisted of blood. V is TRBV5-8 and J is TRBJ1-5; the D gene is possibly TRBD1 (5 bases). This receptor was identified in a woman aged 45-59 years in good health. The CDR3 loop reads CASSPGLEGQPQHF. In nucleotides, the CDR3 is TGTGCCAGCAGCCCCGGGCTTGAGGGGCAGCCCCAGCATTTT.